This is a list of T cell receptor beta chains from one sample in a study of shared clonotypes between healthy human individuals. Assay used: immunoSEQ multiplex PCR; TCRdb lists only in-frame clones, some missing. Of about 2.3 million clones listed, approximately 90% are singletons. The sequenced material came from naive CD4+ T cells from PBMCs. The source of these receptors is a man aged 18-30 years in good health. Some clones in this sample may be carry-over from other donors' samples. CDR3s include the opening cysteine and the closing phenylalanine or tryptophan. D genes are given only for firm matches. Expanded clones get a size class; other rows say once, few or many, or leave the size out.

size | D | J | V | DNA | CDR3
once | - | TRBJ1-3 | TRBV5-4 | TGTGCCAGCAGCTTGGGGATGAACCCTGGAAACACCATATATTTT | CASSLGMNPGNTIYF
once | - | TRBJ1-2 | TRBV18 | TGTGCCAGCTCAGAGGGGGTCAGCTATGGCTACACCTTC | CASSEGVSYGYTF
- | - | TRBJ2-1 | TRBV5-1 | TGCGCCAGCAGCTTGGAGTTGGGGACTGAGCAGTTCTTC | CASSLELGTEQFF
- | TRBD2 | TRBJ2-1 | TRBV9 | TGTGCCAGCAGCCCCGTTGGACTAGCGGGGTACAATGAGCAGTTCTTC | CASSPVGLAGYNEQFF
- | - | TRBJ2-1 | TRBV6-5 | TGTGCCAGCAGCATCAATGCACGTTTCATCCATGAGCAGTTCTTC | CASSINARFIHEQFF
once | - | TRBJ2-1 | TRBV27 | TGTGCCAGCAGTAGACTCACGGCGGTAAAAGGCCATGAGCAGTTCTTC | CASSRLTAVKGHEQFF
- | - | TRBJ2-5 | TRBV11-2 | TGTGCCAGCAGCTTGGCCGTCTCTGGGGAGACCCAGTACTTC | CASSLAVSGETQYF
- | TRBD2 | TRBJ2-3 | TRBV7-2 | TGTGCCAGCAGCTTATCTCTCCCTAGCGGGAACTCCCTGAGTACGCAGTATTTT | CASSLSLPSGNSLSTQYF
- | TRBD2 | TRBJ2-1 | TRBV29-1 | TGCAGCGTTGAAAATTGGCGGGGGGTCTACAATGAGCAGTTCTTC | CSVENWRGVYNEQFF
- | - | TRBJ1-3 | TRBV18 | TGTGCCAGCTCACAGGCCCGGGACGGAGCTGGAAACACCATATATTTT | CASSQARDGAGNTIYF
once | - | TRBJ2-5 | TRBV7-6 | TGTGCCAGCAGCCACGCGCGCCAAGAGACCCAGTACTTC | CASSHARQETQYF
- | - | TRBJ2-3 | TRBV7-3 | TGTGCCAGCAGCGCCGTCGACGCAGGTACGCAGTATTTT | CASSAVDAGTQYF
- | - | TRBJ2-5 | TRBV27 | TGTGCCAGCAGCCTAAGGGTCCAAGAGACCCAGTACTTC | CASSLRVQETQYF
- | - | TRBJ1-4 | TRBV5-5 | TGTGCCAGCAGCTCCTCCGGGGTCGATAATGAAAAACTGTTTTTT | CASSSSGVDNEKLFF
few | - | TRBJ1-3 | TRBV11-2 | TGTGCCAGCAGCCCCCTGCGGGTCGGAAACACCATATATTTT | CASSPLRVGNTIYF
few | TRBD1 | TRBJ1-1 | TRBV7-9 | TGTGCCAGCAGCTACGACAGGGCGGTTTGGACTGAAGCTTTCTTT | CASSYDRAVWTEAFF
few | - | TRBJ1-1 | TRBV20-1 | TGCAGTGTAGGGTGGGACATTGAAGCTTTCTTT | CSVGWDIEAFF
- | - | TRBJ1-5 | TRBV28 | TGTGCCAGCAGGTCGGGGGCTTATAGCAATCAGCCCCAGCATTTT | CASRSGAYSNQPQHF
- | - | TRBJ1-3 | TRBV5-1 | TGCGCCAGCAGCGGCGGTCGGGGGACGAGTGACACCATATATTTT | CASSGGRGTSDTIYF
- | - | TRBJ2-3 | TRBV18 | TGTGCCAGCTCACTAAGCACAGATACGCAGTATTTT | CASSLSTDTQYF
- | - | TRBJ2-1 | TRBV5-1 | TGCGCCAGCAGCCTAATTGTGGGTAATGAGCAGTTCTTC | CASSLIVGNEQFF
- | - | TRBJ2-7 | TRBV4-3 | TGCGCCAGCAGCCAAGGCCTCTCCTACGAGCAGTACTTC | CASSQGLSYEQYF
once | - | TRBJ2-7 | TRBV5-1 | TGCGCCAGCAGCTTGGTCAGGGATTCCTACGAGCAGTACTTC | CASSLVRDSYEQYF
- | - | TRBJ2-2 | TRBV6-5 | TGTGCCAGCAGCCTGGATAGCACCGGGGAGCTGTTTTTT | CASSLDSTGELFF
- | - | TRBJ2-1 | TRBV29-1 | TGCAGCGTTAGAGATTACTCCTACAATGAGCAGTTCTTC | CSVRDYSYNEQFF
once | - | TRBJ2-3 | TRBV18 | TGTGCCAGCTCACCGATCGGACAAAGCACAGATACGCAGTATTTT | CASSPIGQSTDTQYF
- | - | TRBJ2-2 | TRBV7-9 | TGTGCCAGCAGCCCACCGACGAACACCGGGGAGCTGTTTTTT | CASSPPTNTGELFF
- | TRBD1 | TRBJ2-7 | TRBV29-1 | TGCAGCGTTGTGGGACAGGGGCTCTACGAGCAGTACTTC | CSVVGQGLYEQYF
- | TRBD1 | TRBJ2-2 | TRBV5-1 | TGCGCCAGCAGCTTGAGAACGGGACAGGGAATCCCCGGGGAGCTGTTTTTT | CASSLRTGQGIPGELFF
- | - | TRBJ2-7 | TRBV28 | TGTGCCAGCAGTTCCCTGCTTGGTCCTCGGGGGAGCTCCTACGAGCAGTACTTC | CASSSLLGPRGSSYEQYF
- | - | TRBJ1-2 | TRBV5-1 | TGCGCCAGCAGCCCGGGTCCGGGGGCGCAGAAGTTGGGCTACACCTTC | CASSPGPGAQKLGYTF
- | - | TRBJ1-2 | TRBV14 | TGTGCCAGCAGCCAAGCAGGGTTCTATGGCTACACCTTC | CASSQAGFYGYTF
- | TRBD1 | TRBJ2-7 | TRBV9 | TGTGCCAGCAGCCTCGGGACAGTCAACGAGCAGTACTTC | CASSLGTVNEQYF
- | - | TRBJ1-3 | TRBV28 | TGTGCCAGCAGTTTCCTCCTAGCCGGAAACACCATATATTTT | CASSFLLAGNTIYF
- | - | TRBJ1-2 | TRBV28 | TGTGCCAGCAGTTTAACGACAGCCTATGGCTACACCTTC | CASSLTTAYGYTF
few | - | TRBJ1-5 | TRBV30 | TGTGCCTGGAGCGCGGATAGCAATCAGCCCCAGCATTTT | CAWSADSNQPQHF
- | TRBD2 | TRBJ2-1 | TRBV28 | TGTGCCAGCAGTTTAGGCGGGAGCCGGGATGAGCAGTTCTTC | CASSLGGSRDEQFF
- | - | TRBJ2-1 | TRBV19 | TGTGCCAGTAGTATTTACCGGGACGATGAGCAGTTCTTC | CASSIYRDDEQFF
- | TRBD2 | TRBJ2-1 | TRBV5-1 | TGCGCCAGCAGCTCTATAGGCGGGACTAGCGGGACCCCCTCCTACAATGAGCAGTTCTTC | CASSSIGGTSGTPSYNEQFF